The 29 T cell receptor beta chains below were found in one sample sequenced in a study of T-cell reconstitution after alpha-beta-depleted transplantation in children. The authors prepared the TCRbeta library with unique molecular identifiers. TCRdb ran MiXCR on the PCR reads and lists one entry per CDR3 protein. Of more than 500,000 distinct CDR3 sequences listed, over 10% are singletons. Sequenced here: PBMCs, mostly from graft donor cells, sampled 180 days after TCRalphabeta/CD19-depleted stem cell transplant. All receptors come from a female patient between 2 and 15 years old who had a stem cell transplant for aplastic anemia, so the T cells may come from the graft donor.

The table lists this clonotype with many counts. The chain combines TRBV20-1 with TRBJ2-7, with a weak D call TRBD2 (7 bases). The CDR3 has 14 residues. Germline CDR1 and CDR2: DFQATT and SNEGSKA (reference sequence). V was cut by 6 bases and J by 5 bases, with 20 bases left in between. CDR3 in amino acids: CSAPRGGRTNEQYF. The DNA for the CDR3 is TGCAGTGCCCCCAGGGGCGGGAGAACGAACGAGCAGTACTTC.

V usage is TRBV29-1 and J usage is TRBJ2-1, with a possible D match to TRBD2 (7 bases). Germline loops: CDR1 SQVTM, CDR2 ANQGSEA. V shed 7 bases and J shed 3 bases, with 16 bases lying between them. The CDR3 covers 14 residues. The CDR3 loop is CSAPLGGLYNEQFF. The CDR3 DNA is TGCAGCGCGCCTCTCGGGGGGCTCTACAATGAGCAGTTCTTC.

V is TRBV20-1 and J is TRBJ2-1; no definite D call. V lost 0 bases to trimming and J lost 5 bases, with 11 bases between them. The germline gives CDR1 DFQATT, CDR2 SNEGSKA (reference sequence). The CDR3 spans 14 residues. The CDR3 is CSARDRAMHNEQFF. The CDR3 DNA reads TGCAGTGCTAGAGATCGGGCTATGCACAATGAGCAGTTCTTC.

The chain couples TRBV12-5 to TRBJ2-7; D remains unclear. The CDR3 has 14 residues. In germline, CDR1 is LGHNT, CDR2 FRNRAP. V was shortened by 10 bases and J by 0 bases, with 16 bases between the two germline ends. The CDR3 nucleotides read TGTGCTACCGTCAAGGAGCTGAGCTCCTACGAGCAGTACTTC. Its translation is CATVKELSSYEQYF.

The sample holds a few counts of this clonotype. This rearrangement joins TRBV4-1 to TRBJ2-2; TRBD2 aligns across 8 bases. The germline V gene encodes CDR1 MGHRA and CDR2 YSYEKL. V lost 1 base and J lost 2; bases outside the gene matches: 6. The CDR3 is made up of 17 amino acids. CDR3: CASSQAAGGLNTGELFF. The CDR3 nucleotides read TGCGCCAGCAGCCAAGCGGCGGGAGGACTCAACACCGGGGAGCTGTTTTTT.

This clonotype was detected a few times. The CDR3 region has the DNA TGTGCCAGCAGTTTATCGATCCCAGCTAAAGCTTTCTTT. It encodes CASSLSIPAKAFF. The chain couples TRBV28 to TRBJ1-1; no clear D gene. Germline-derived CDR1 and CDR2 are MDHEN and SYDVKM. Trimming took off 1 base at V and 9 bases at J, with 12 bases between the two ends. The CDR3 is 13 residues long.

This chain connects TRBV2 to TRBJ2-5, with a tentative D call TRBD1 (6 bases). The CDR3 length is 14 residues. V was trimmed by 6 bases and J by 2 bases, leaving 13 bases between them. Looked up from germline, CDR1 is SNHLY and CDR2 is FYNNEI. CDR3 residues: CASRDQGRQETQYF. The CDR3 nucleotides are TGTGCCAGCAGGGATCAGGGGAGACAAGAGACCCAGTACTTC.

This clonotype was found a few times. The V call is TRBV6-5, the J call TRBJ2-7; a weak D match, TRBD2 (5 bases). V was trimmed by 5 bases and J by 7 bases, leaving 12 bases between them. Germline-derived CDR1 and CDR2 are MNHEY and SVGAGI. The CDR3 is made up of 12 amino acids. The CDR3 protein is CASSPPPGEQYV. CDR3 DNA sequence: TGTGCCAGCAGTCCGCCCCCGGGGGAGCAGTACGTC.

The J gene is TRBJ2-7, the V gene TRBV4-1, with a weak D call TRBD2 (5 bases). Germline V gene data show CDR1 as MGHRA and CDR2 as YSYEKL. This CDR3 spans 22 amino acids. Trimming left V 0 bases short and J 3 bases short, with 33 bases between. CDR3 protein: CASSQDFGMYPWYFDRVYEQYV. The CDR3, as DNA: TGCGCCAGCAGCCAAGATTTCGGGATGTACCCCTGGTACTTCGATCGTGTCTACGAGCAGTACGTC.

This clonotype was detected a few times. The chain is built from TRBV13 and TRBJ2-1; TRBD2 aligns across 10 bases. Germline V lookup: CDR1 PRHDT, CDR2 FYEKMQ (reference sequence). The CDR3 has 18 amino acids. Trimming took 4 bases from V and 8 from J; bases not matched to a gene: 17. The CDR3 region has the DNA TGTGCCAGCAGCTACCCGGCGCTAGCGGGAGATGATATGGATGAGCAGTTCTTC. Its protein product is CASSYPALAGDDMDEQFF.

This clonotype was detected many times. The J gene is TRBJ2-1, the V gene TRBV3-1, with D possibly being TRBD2 (6 bases). The CDR3 is 12 residues long. Germline assignment: CDR1 LGHDT and CDR2 YNNKEL (reference sequence). V lost 6 bases and J 9 bases, leaving 12 bases between the germline ends. The CDR3 sequence: CASSQTRSEQFF. CDR3 nucleotides: TGTGCCAGCAGTCAGACTAGAAGTGAGCAGTTCTTC.

This rearrangement joins TRBV7-9 to TRBJ2-7, with 7 bases that match TRBD1. V was clipped by 5 bases and J by 4 bases; unmatched bases: 2. This CDR3 spans 12 amino acids. The germline V gene encodes CDR1 SEHNR and CDR2 FQNEAQ (reference sequence). CDR3 nucleotides: TGTGCCAGCAGCGAGGGACAGTACGAGCAGTACTTC. Its translation is CASSEGQYEQYF.

This clonotype was counted at least ten times. This chain joins TRBV15 and TRBJ2-2; TRBD1 or TRBD2 may be the D gene (5 bases each). CDR1 LNHNV and CDR2 YYDKDF come from the germline V gene (reference sequence). This CDR3 spans 14 amino acids. The V gene lost 3 bases and the J gene lost 4 bases, with 9 bases spanning the gap. This chain's CDR3 is CATSREDTTGELFF. CDR3 coding DNA: TGTGCCACCAGCAGGGAGGACACCACCGGGGAGCTGTTTTTT.

The table lists this clonotype with a few counts. The chain combines TRBV20-1 with TRBJ2-3; TRBD2 matches 13 bases. The CDR3 has 16 residues. Germline CDR1 and CDR2: DFQATT and SNEGSKA (reference sequence). Germline trimming cut 2 bases from V and 9 bases from J; bases unmatched to any gene: 11. This chain's CDR3 is CSARPIGLAGANTQYF. The CDR3 nucleotides are TGCAGTGCTAGACCGATCGGACTAGCGGGAGCCAACACGCAGTATTTT.

This chain uses TRBV7-3 with TRBJ2-5; D gene uncertain. This CDR3 has 15 residues. Per germline, CDR1 SGHTA and CDR2 FQGTGA. V lost 1 base and J 5 bases, leaving 14 bases between the germline ends. In nucleotides, the CDR3 is TGTGCCAGCAGCTTAAACGGTTTCGGAGTGGAGACCCAGTACTTC. Its translation: CASSLNGFGVETQYF. Full variable domain (outside the CDR3, taken from reference TRBV7-3 and TRBJ2-5): GAGVSQTPSNKVTEKGKYVELRCDPISGHTALYWYRQSLGQGPEFLIYFQGTGAADDSGLPNDRFFAVRPEGSVSTLKIQRTERGDSAVYLCASSLNGFGVETQYFGPGTRLLVL.

This clonotype was detected only a few times. This sequence joins TRBV28 and TRBJ1-1; perhaps TRBD1 as D (6 bases). The germline V gene encodes CDR1 MDHEN and CDR2 SYDVKM. The CDR3 loop spans 14 amino acids. The germline V and J ends were trimmed by 1 base and 7 bases, with 13 bases remaining between them. The DNA of the CDR3 is TGTGCCAGCAGTTTATCCGGGGGGCGGATTGAAGCTTTCTTT. It specifies CASSLSGGRIEAFF.

This clonotype was seen many times. The CDR3 loop is CASSLVQGNYGYTF. CDR3 DNA: TGCGCCAGCAGCTTGGTACAGGGGAACTATGGCTACACCTTC. The V and J genes are TRBV5-1 and TRBJ1-2, with 7 bases matching TRBD1. The CDR3 consists of 14 residues. The V gene end was trimmed by 0 bases and the J gene end by 2 bases; junction bases not matched to a gene: 1. Per the germline V gene, CDR1 is SGHRS and CDR2 is YFSETQ. The entire variable domain, with the rest obtained from reference TRBV5-1 and TRBJ1-2, is as follows: KAGVTQTPRYLIKTRGQQVTLSCSPISGHRSVSWYQQTPGQGLQFLFEYFSETQRNKGNFPGRFSGRQFSNSRSEMNVSTLELGDSALYLCASSLVQGNYGYTFGSGTRLTVV.

With respect to this clonotype: A much larger clone sits a single nucleotide away, making a read error possible. The CDR3, as DNA: TGTGCCAGCAGTTTCACGGGGACAGGTACCACAGATACGCAGTATTTT. It is translated as CASSFTGTGTTDTQYF. This sequence joins TRBV28 and TRBJ2-3, with 8 nucleotides matching TRBD1. Germline lookup yields CDR1 MDHEN and CDR2 SYDVKM. V lost 3 bases, J lost 2 bases, and 7 bases stayed unmatched. The CDR3 loop spans 16 amino acids.

V is TRBV29-1 and J is TRBJ2-1, with 10 nucleotides matching TRBD2. Germline V CDR1 and CDR2: SQVTM, ANQGSEA. V was pared by 4 bases and J by 8 bases, with 8 bases of the junction left unmatched. This CDR3 has 14 amino acids. The CDR3 region is CSVGSLAGEDEQFF. DNA for the CDR3: TGCAGCGTTGGGTCTCTAGCGGGAGAAGATGAGCAGTTCTTC.

The J gene is TRBJ2-7, the V gene TRBV4-3; the D gene is possibly TRBD2 (6 bases). This CDR3 is 15 amino acids long. Trimming stripped 3 bases from V and 2 bases from J, with 14 bases between. Germline V gene lookup returns CDR1 LGHNA and CDR2 YSLEER. CDR3 amino acids: CASSQGLRGTYEQYF. The CDR3 DNA reads TGCGCCAGCAGCCAGGGACTGAGGGGCACCTACGAGCAGTACTTC.

Many counts were recorded for this clonotype. This chain connects TRBV7-3 to TRBJ2-1, with no clear D. The CDR3 extends over 13 amino acids. The germline V gene has CDR1 SGHTA and CDR2 FQGTGA. V was pared by 5 bases and J by 9 bases, with 14 bases between. DNA for the CDR3: TGTGCCAGCAGCCTCCCACCCGCTGGTGAGCAGTTCTTC. Amino acid sequence: CASSLPPAGEQFF.

This clonotype was seen a few times. This chain joins TRBV19 and TRBJ2-3; 9 nucleotides match TRBD2. The V gene end was trimmed by 5 bases and the J gene end by 4 bases; junction bases not matched to a gene: 10. From germline, CDR1 is LNHDA and CDR2 SQIVND (reference sequence). CDR3 length equals 16 residues. The chain's CDR3 is CASSQKGTSFPDTQYF. As DNA, the CDR3 is TGTGCCAGTAGTCAGAAGGGGACTAGCTTCCCAGATACGCAGTATTTT.

The chain is built from TRBV10-3 and TRBJ1-2; D not resolved. The CDR3 contains 12 residues. Germline CDR1 reads ENHRY; CDR2 reads SYGVKD. Deletions cut 11 bases from V and 1 base from J, with 11 bases between. The CDR3 sequence is CAADWGNYGYTF. CDR3 nucleotide sequence: TGTGCCGCTGACTGGGGTAACTATGGCTACACCTTC.

The J gene is TRBJ1-1, the V gene TRBV6-1, with 9 positions matching TRBD1. Germline lookup yields CDR1 MNHNS and CDR2 SASEGT. The CDR3 contains 15 residues. V shed 1 base and J 6 bases; nucleotides not matched to a gene: 6. The CDR3 bases are TGTGCCAGCAGTGAAGGAGGGACAGGGTGGCCTGAAGCTTTCTTT. It translates to CASSEGGTGWPEAFF.

This clonotype was observed a handful of times. For the CDR3, the DNA is TGTGCCAGCAGCTCCCGGACAGGGGCCAACACAGATACGCAGTATTTT. Translating it yields CASSSRTGANTDTQYF. The V gene is TRBV9, the J gene TRBJ2-3, with 9 bases fitting TRBD1. Germline values: CDR1 SGDLS, CDR2 YYNGEE. CDR3 length equals 16 residues. After removal of 4 bases from V and 2 bases from J, the junction contained 8 bases not matched to a gene.

This clonotype was observed many times. V is TRBV7-2 and J is TRBJ2-6; D might be TRBD2 (6 bases). Trimming pared 0 bases from V and 0 bases from J, leaving 12 bases between. In germline, CDR1 is SGHTA, CDR2 FQGNSA. The CDR3 is made up of 18 amino acids. In DNA form, the CDR3 reads TGTGCCAGCAGCTTAGCGTCGGCGGGGAGCTCTGGGGCCAACGTCCTGACTTTC. Translated, it gives CASSLASAGSSGANVLTF. Based on the CDR3 plus reference TRBV7-2 and TRBJ2-6, the full variable domain is GAGVSQSPSNKVTEKGKDVELRCDPISGHTALYWYRQSLGQGLEFLIYFQGNSAPDKSGLPSDRFSAERTGGSVSTLTIQRTQQEDSAVYLCASSLASAGSSGANVLTFGAGSRLTVL.

The genes are TRBV7-2 and TRBJ2-5; D remains ambiguous. CDR3 size: 15 residues. Germline-derived CDR1 and CDR2 are SGHTA and FQGNSA. V shed 5 bases and J shed 1 base, with 14 bases lying between them. The CDR3 protein is CASSTLTSLQETQYF. CDR3 in DNA: TGTGCCAGCAGCACCCTGACAAGTCTCCAAGAGACCCAGTACTTC.

The rearrangement joins TRBV27 to TRBJ2-3; TRBD2 aligns across 7 bases. Unmatched junction bases numbered 18, after V lost 8 bases and J lost 4 bases. Germline assignment: CDR1 MNHEY and CDR2 SMNVEV (reference sequence). The CDR3 consists of 17 residues. CDR3 loop: CASSFNGKRGVADTQYF. CDR3 nucleotide sequence: TGTGCCAGCTCCTTTAACGGCAAGCGGGGAGTGGCAGATACGCAGTATTTT.

The V and J genes are TRBV28 and TRBJ2-1, with TRBD2 as a possible D gene (5 bases). This CDR3 contains 14 residues. Trimming left V 2 bases short and J 7 bases short, with 12 bases between. The germline CDR1 and CDR2 sequences are MDHEN and SYDVKM. The CDR3 reads CASSLLTRWNEQFF. CDR3 nucleotide sequence: TGTGCCAGCAGTTTACTTACTAGATGGAATGAGCAGTTCTTC.